The rows below give T cell receptor beta chains drawn from one sample of a study of beta chain features in type 1 diabetes. Assay used: immunoSEQ multiplex PCR; TCRdb lists only in-frame clones, some missing. The profile covers about 59,000 clones, with roughly 60% appearing a single time and 2% to 2.5% taken by the ten largest. The sample taken for sequencing was Tregs from blood. The receptors derive from a woman aged 18-35 years in good health. Both conserved end residues are part of each CDR3. A D gene is named only where the DNA matches it firmly. Size tells how often a clone was seen (once, few, many) or the class of an expanded clone, and some rows leave it out.

V gene	clone size	D gene	J gene	CDR3 protein	CDR3 DNA
TRBV4-1	once	-	TRBJ2-3	CASSLPGRAGTQYF	TGCGCCAGCAGCCTTCCCGGGCGGGCAGGTACGCAGTATTTT
TRBV27	-	-	TRBJ1-5	CASSFYPDSRNQPQHF	TGTGCCAGCAGTTTTTACCCGGACAGTCGCAATCAGCCCCAGCATTTT
TRBV9	-	-	TRBJ1-6	CASSGGVSPLHF	TGTGCCAGCAGCGGCGGGGTTTCACCCCTCCACTTT
TRBV18	-	-	TRBJ2-7	CASSPAGTNLREQYF	TGTGCCAGCTCACCGGCCGGGACAAACCTACGCGAGCAGTACTTC
TRBV2	-	TRBD1	TRBJ2-3	CASRRTGGEDTQYF	TGTGCCAGCAGGAGGACAGGGGGCGAAGATACGCAGTATTTT
TRBV6-5	-	TRBD2	TRBJ2-1	CASSSSRVAGGIEQFF	TGTGCCAGCAGTTCCTCGAGGGTAGCGGGAGGCATTGAGCAGTTCTTC
TRBV11-2	once	-	TRBJ2-1	CASSFAPSSYNEQFF	TGTGCCAGCAGCTTCGCCCCGAGCTCCTACAATGAGCAGTTCTTC
TRBV7-2	few	-	TRBJ2-7	CASSPVGDEQYF	TGTGCCAGCAGCCCCGTAGGAGACGAGCAGTACTTC
TRBV11-3	-	-	TRBJ2-1	CASSLVTGYNEQFF	TGTGCCAGCAGCTTAGTGACGGGATACAATGAGCAGTTCTTC
TRBV19	few	-	TRBJ2-3	CASSMPASNLKDTQYF	TGTGCCAGTAGTATGCCAGCGTCAAATTTGAAAGATACGCAGTATTTT
TRBV6-5	-	-	TRBJ2-1	CASVASSNEQFF	TGTGCCAGCGTAGCCTCTAGCAATGAGCAGTTCTTC
TRBV5-1	-	-	TRBJ2-1	CASSLGQSSYNEQFF	TGCGCCAGCAGCTTAGGACAGAGCTCCTACAATGAGCAGTTCTTC
TRBV19	-	TRBD1	TRBJ1-2	CASSRIPGQTLLNYGYTF	TGTGCCAGTAGTAGGATACCGGGACAGACCCTTCTTAACTATGGCTACACCTTC
TRBV9	-	TRBD1	TRBJ2-3	CASSQGADTQYF	TGTGCCAGCAGTCAGGGGGCAGATACGCAGTATTTT